Here is one TCR beta chain with its context. This specimen belongs to a study of blood T cell repertoires in COVID-19. As for the study in general: The samples span acute and convalescent COVID-19 from the United States, Italy and Spain. Sources were T cells, B-cell-depleted T cells, or PBMCs; the material itself was cDNA or gDNA.

V was clipped by 6 bases and J by 8 bases, with 25 bases between them. Germline CDR1 MDHEN, CDR2 SYDVKM. The CDR3 is 16 residues long. Original processing methods: Cell counts per sample came from amplifying reference gene primers. Libraries were prepared by immunoSEQ multiplex PCR; TCRdb keeps only in-frame clonotypes and omits some of them. For V, J and clone size, that table is used; D and trimming come from the DNA. The data contain some 38,000 clones, about 80% of them seen just once; the ten biggest clones take up roughly an eighth. The TCR was taken from a woman aged 70-85 years with acute or convalescent COVID-19. V usage is TRBV28 and J usage is TRBJ1-2; no firm D call. Sequencing used peripheral blood. Here the CDR3 DNA reads TGTGCCAGCAGCCCCACCGTATGGGCCAGTACCAGGGGCTACACCTTC. Amino acids: CASSPTVWASTRGYTF.